This T cell receptor (beta chain) was sequenced for a study of cytomegalovirus exposure and HLA in healthy donors. The CDR3 totals 16 residues. V trimming: 1 base; J trimming: 1 base; junction bases outside the gene matches: 4. Germline V gene data show CDR1 as SGHTA and CDR2 as FQGNSA. A single count supports this clone. Its cognate antigen is unknown. Primers for the PCR totalled 60 Vbeta and 13 Jbeta. Here immunoSEQ multiplex PCR was the method, and the copy in TCRdb shows in-frame clones only, minus some. The sample shows 200,000 to 300,000 clones, approximately 84% of them seen only once. The study's findings and limits: A later analysis showed HLA-associated TCR beta chains outstripping equally common others in clonal expansion. Earlier analysis yielded a pattern in which most TCR beta V segments were productive about 90% or about 30% of the time.

Sequencing was done on a sample of PBMCs. The rearrangement uses TRBV7-2 and TRBJ2-3, with 8 bases that match TRBD2. The sequence came from a woman in her thirties or forties in good health and CMV-seropositive. The CDR3 protein is CASSLDSAGGTDTQYF. DNA of the CDR3: TGTGCCAGCAGCTTAGATTCAGCGGGAGGCACAGATACGCAGTATTTT.